The T cell receptor (beta chain) described here comes from a study of control samples from healthy donors and cancer patients. The V segment lost 4 bases and the J segment 7 bases; nucleotides outside the gene matches: 16. Germline CDR1 SGDLS, CDR2 YYNGEE. The CDR3 runs to 16 residues. Sequencing used immunoSEQ multiplex PCR; TCRdb keeps in-frame clones, though not all of them. The table has roughly 100,000 clones, approximately 90% seen once. Sequenced sample: blood. The rearrangement links TRBV9 to TRBJ2-5, with TRBD1 matching over 7 bases. The source is a woman younger than 30 in good health. This CDR3 reads CASSPRPGQPRGTQYF. CDR3 bases: TGTGCCAGCAGCCCCCGCCCGGGACAGCCTCGTGGGACCCAGTACTTC.